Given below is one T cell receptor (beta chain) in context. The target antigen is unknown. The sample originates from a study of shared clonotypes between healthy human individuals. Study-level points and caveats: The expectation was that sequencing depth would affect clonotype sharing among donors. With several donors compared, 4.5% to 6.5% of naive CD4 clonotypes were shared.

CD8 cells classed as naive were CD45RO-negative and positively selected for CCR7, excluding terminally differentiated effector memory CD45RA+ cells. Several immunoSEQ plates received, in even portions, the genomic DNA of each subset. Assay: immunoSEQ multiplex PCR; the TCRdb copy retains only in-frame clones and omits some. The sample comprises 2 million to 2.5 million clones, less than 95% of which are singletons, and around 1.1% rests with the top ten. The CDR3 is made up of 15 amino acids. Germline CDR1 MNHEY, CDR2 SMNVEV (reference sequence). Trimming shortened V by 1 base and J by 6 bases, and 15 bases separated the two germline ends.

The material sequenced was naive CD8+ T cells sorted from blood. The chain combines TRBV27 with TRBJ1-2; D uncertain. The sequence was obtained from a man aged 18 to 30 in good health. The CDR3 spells CASSLYFGEGDGYTF. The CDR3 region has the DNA TGTGCCAGCAGTTTATACTTCGGGGAGGGAGATGGCTACACCTTC.